These 4 T cell receptor beta chains were sequenced from one sample in a study of shared clonotypes between healthy human individuals. Assay: immunoSEQ multiplex PCR; the TCRdb copy retains only in-frame clones and omits some. The table has approximately 980,000 clones, 76% seen once; the top ten hold over 1.3%. Material: memory CD4+ T cells sorted from blood. Stated subset: CD45RA-negative fraction. Receptor source: a man aged 18 to 29 in good health.

V and J are TRBV27 and TRBJ2-3; unclear D gene. The CDR3 totals 14 residues. Looked up from germline, CDR1 is MNHEY and CDR2 is SMNVEV (reference sequence). The V end was cut by 5 bases, the J end by 6 bases, with 15 bases between. CDR3 bases: TGTGCCAGCAGTGAACTGAGGTCCTTGGATACGCAGTATTTT. Translating gives CASSELRSLDTQYF.

Concerning this clone itself: The same CDR3 arises from other DNA sequences in this sample as well. The V and J genes are TRBV30 and TRBJ1-1; D call uncertain. The CDR3 length is 12 residues. Germline V CDR1 and CDR2: GTSNPN, SVGIG (reference sequence). V lost 3 bases, J lost 1 base, and 6 bases lay in between. CDR3 loop: CAWSVANTEAFF. Written as DNA, the CDR3 is TGTGCCTGGAGCGTTGCGAACACTGAAGCTTTCTTT.

Only a few counts were recorded for this clone. The rearrangement links TRBV9 to TRBJ2-7; TRBD2 agrees at 7 bases. The CDR3 length is 14 residues. Germline V gene sequence: CDR1 SGDLS, CDR2 YYNGEE. With 3 bases clipped from V and 5 bases from J, the junction kept 8 bases outside the gene matches. For the CDR3, the DNA is TGTGCCAGCAGCGAGGCAGGGAGGGGAAACGAGCAGTACTTC. Residues: CASSEAGRGNEQYF.

The CDR3 DNA is TGTGCCAGCAGCGTAGGTCTAGAGAACACCGGGGAGCTGTTTTTT. Translation: CASSVGLENTGELFF. The chain links TRBV9 to TRBJ2-2; unclear D gene. V was shortened by 0 bases and J by 1 base, with 7 bases between the two germline ends. Germline CDR1 is SGDLS and CDR2 is YYNGEE. The CDR3 is 15 amino acids.